These 6 T cell receptor beta chains were all obtained from the same sample, sequenced in a study of OX40 agonist ivuxolimab in advanced cancers. TCRdb's copy holds only in-frame clones and misses some; the assay was immunoSEQ multiplex PCR. There are some 70,000 clones in the sample; about 85% occur only once, and almost 6% lies in the top ten. Sequencing used CD4+ or CD8+ T cells sorted from blood, obtained in a trial of the OX40 agonist ivuxolimab. These receptors originate from an adult with an advanced solid tumor such as melanoma, head and neck, liver or kidney cancer.

V and J are TRBV7-3 and TRBJ1-1; D unclear. V was pared by 2 bases and J by 9 bases, with 13 bases between. This CDR3 has 13 amino acids. CDR1 and CDR2 from the germline V gene are SGHTA and FQGTGA. The chain's CDR3 is CASSLGRTFQAFF. CDR3 nucleotides: TGTGCCAGCAGCTTAGGCCGGACCTTTCAAGCTTTCTTT.

In DNA form, the CDR3 reads TGTGCCAGCAGCTTTTACGTGAACACTGAAGCTTTCTTT. Its protein product is CASSFYVNTEAFF. The chain employs TRBV7-9 and TRBJ1-1; D is unresolved. CDR3 length: 13 amino acids. Trimming cost V 3 bases and J 0 bases, with 5 bases left between them. Per germline, CDR1 SEHNR and CDR2 FQNEAQ (reference sequence).

This chain joins TRBV4-1 and TRBJ2-7, with no clear D. Germline V gene sequence: CDR1 MGHRA, CDR2 YSYEKL. This CDR3 comprises 14 residues. V was trimmed by 4 bases and J by 0 bases, leaving 10 bases between them. The CDR3 sequence is CASSPSADSYEQYV. CDR3 nucleotides: TGCGCCAGCAGCCCCTCGGCTGACTCCTACGAGCAGTACGTC.

The rearrangement links TRBV7-9 to TRBJ1-6; 7 bases map to TRBD1. Germline CDR1 and CDR2: SEHNR and FQNEAQ (reference sequence). V was clipped by 8 bases and J by 5 bases; unmatched bases: 9. The CDR3 is 15 amino acids. The CDR3 bases are TGTGCCAGCGAGGCGGGACAGCAAAATAATTCACCCCTCCACTTT. It is translated as CASEAGQQNNSPLHF.

This clone was observed once. This chain joins TRBV13 and TRBJ1-4; D remains unclear. Trimming stripped 5 bases from V and 8 bases from J, with 12 bases between. This CDR3 has 13 amino acids. Germline CDR1 reads PRHDT; CDR2 reads FYEKMQ (reference sequence). CDR3: CASSTRDEEKLFF. The CDR3 DNA reads as TGTGCCAGCAGCACCAGAGACGAGGAAAAACTGTTTTTT.

The rearrangement uses TRBV19 and TRBJ1-2; perhaps TRBD1 as D (6 bases). Trimming removed 4 bases from V and 5 bases from J, with 8 bases in between. This CDR3 is built from 12 residues. CDR1 and CDR2 (germline): LNHDA, SQIVND (reference sequence). The CDR3 nucleotides read TGTGCCAGTAGTAACAGGGTTTATGGCTACACCTTC. Translated, it gives CASSNRVYGYTF.